This T cell receptor (beta chain) was recovered during a study of STAT5B mutations in CD4+ large granular lymphocyte leukemia. At the level of the study: Healthy donors showed HLA-associated enrichment of the CDR3 'QG' motif.

The table lists this clone with a count of one. Measured with immunoSEQ multiplex PCR; TCRdb has only the in-frame clones, and not every one. Here the sample spans approximately 28,000 clones, about 89% being singletons. The source of this sequence is a human donor in good health. Sample: CD4+ T cells from blood buffy coats.

CDR3 DNA sequence: TGTGCCAGCAGCTTAGCGATGGGAGAACAAGAGACCCAGTACTTC. Translation gives CASSLAMGEQETQYF. The J gene is TRBJ2-5, the V gene TRBV7-9, with D tentatively TRBD2 (5 bases). Germline values: CDR1 SEHNR, CDR2 FQNEAQ (reference sequence). V lost 0 bases and J 2 bases, leaving 10 bases between the germline ends. The CDR3 extends over 15 amino acids.